This entry features one T cell receptor (beta chain) sequence. Its cognate antigen is unknown. The data were obtained in a study of T cell responses to AZD1222 COVID-19 vaccine. The study's findings and limits: Clonal diversity may have been underestimated, and the donors were mostly white British, with more females than males. No day 14 peak samples; only post-peak repertoires were characterized.

V gave up 1 base and J gave up 4 bases, with 8 bases separating them. Per germline, CDR1 SGHNT and CDR2 YYREEE (reference sequence). The length of the CDR3 is 13 residues. Method: immunoSEQ multiplex PCR; TCRdb's copy keeps in-frame clones and lacks some. This sample has 150,000 or so clones, with just over 90% found just once. Source: peripheral blood, taken on day 0 of AZD1222 vaccination. The sequence came from an adult in good health. The chain uses TRBV5-4 and TRBJ2-5; D unresolved. CDR3 amino acids: CASSLSQLETQYF. In DNA form, the CDR3 reads TGTGCCAGCAGCTTGTCACAGCTAGAGACCCAGTACTTC.